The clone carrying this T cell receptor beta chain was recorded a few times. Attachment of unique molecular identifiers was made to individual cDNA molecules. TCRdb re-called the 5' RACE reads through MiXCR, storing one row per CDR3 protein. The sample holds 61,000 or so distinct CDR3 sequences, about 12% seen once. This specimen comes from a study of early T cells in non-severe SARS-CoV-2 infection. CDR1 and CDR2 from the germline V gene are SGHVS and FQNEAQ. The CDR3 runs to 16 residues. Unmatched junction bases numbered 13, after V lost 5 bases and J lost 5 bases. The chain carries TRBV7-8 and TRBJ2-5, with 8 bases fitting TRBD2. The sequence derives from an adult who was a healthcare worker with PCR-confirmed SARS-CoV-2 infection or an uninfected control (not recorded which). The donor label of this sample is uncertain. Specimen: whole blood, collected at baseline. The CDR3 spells CASSPVRGGGSETQYF. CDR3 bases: TGTGCCAGCAGCCCCGTGCGGGGCGGGGGGTCCGAGACCCAGTACTTC.